These 20 T cell receptor beta chains came from one sample sequenced in a study of cytomegalovirus exposure and HLA in healthy donors. The PCR contained 60 Vbeta and 13 Jbeta primers. Libraries were prepared by immunoSEQ multiplex PCR; TCRdb keeps only in-frame clonotypes and omits some of them. This repertoire shows about 95,000 clones, around three quarters found once; its top ten account for more than 5%. Sequences were obtained from PBMCs. These receptors were collected from a man in his thirties or forties in good health and CMV-seropositive.

This clone has only one observation. The chain couples TRBV30 to TRBJ1-5, with 7 bases identical to TRBD1. Looked up from germline, CDR1 is GTSNPN and CDR2 is SVGIG (reference sequence). The CDR3 loop spans 15 amino acids. CDR3: CACSGDRYSNQPQHF. The CDR3 nucleotides are TGTGCTTGTTCTGGGGACAGATATAGCAATCAGCCCCAGCATTTT.

A note on this clone: Other DNA sequences of this sample code for an identical CDR3. The CDR3 spells CASSLGTGLSEAFF. For the CDR3, the DNA is TGTGCCAGCAGCTTAGGGACAGGGTTGTCTGAAGCTTTCTTT. The rearrangement uses TRBV11-2 and TRBJ1-1; TRBD1 matches 8 bases. The trim removed 1 base at V and 6 bases at J, leaving 4 bases unmatched. CDR1 and CDR2 (germline): SGHAT, FQNNGV. The CDR3 sequence is 14 residues long.

J is TRBJ2-7 and V is TRBV28, with TRBD2 matching 14 bases. The V segment lost 8 bases and the J segment 2 bases; nucleotides outside the gene matches: 5. CDR3 size: 15 residues. Germline values: CDR1 MDHEN, CDR2 SYDVKM. Here the CDR3 reads CASAETSGRAYEQYF. As DNA, the CDR3 is TGTGCCAGCGCTGAGACTAGCGGGAGGGCCTACGAGCAGTACTTC.

This sequence joins TRBV10-3 and TRBJ2-1, with D unresolved. The CDR3 runs 14 residues. Germline V gene sequence: CDR1 ENHRY, CDR2 SYGVKD. V shed 3 bases and J shed 7 bases, with 13 bases lying between them. In DNA, the CDR3 is TGTGCCATCAGTGAAGTACACCTTTCTAATGAGCAGTTCTTC. Protein sequence: CAISEVHLSNEQFF.

The chain recombines TRBV7-2 with TRBJ2-6, with 11 bases aligning to TRBD1. V gave up 4 bases and J gave up 1 base; unmatched junction bases: 3. The length of the CDR3 is 17 residues. CDR1 is SGHTA, CDR2 FQGNSA, per germline. CDR3 bases: TGTGCCAGCAGCTACGGACAGGGGGCTTCTGGGGCCAACGTCCTGACTTTC. This encodes CASSYGQGASGANVLTF.

The J gene is TRBJ1-2, the V gene TRBV7-3, with TRBD1 matching over 10 bases. The CDR3 has 15 amino acids. Losses at the gene ends were 5 bases for V and 7 bases for J; bases not matched to a gene: 10. Germline loops: CDR1 SGHTA, CDR2 FQGTGA. The chain's CDR3 is CASSEGQGPLSGYTF. DNA for the CDR3: TGTGCCAGCAGCGAGGGACAGGGGCCCCTGTCTGGCTACACCTTC.

The chain is built from TRBV6-5 and TRBJ1-1; the match to TRBD1 covers 9 bases. CDR3 length: 15 residues. Germline V gene sequence: CDR1 MNHEY, CDR2 SVGAGI. With 2 bases clipped from V and 9 bases from J, the junction kept 10 bases outside the gene matches. CDR3 sequence: CASSYGDRALGKAFF. The CDR3 bases are TGTGCCAGCAGTTACGGGGACAGGGCCTTAGGCAAAGCTTTCTTT.

Concerning this clone: Other DNA sequences in this specimen translate into the identical CDR3. The genes are TRBV9 and TRBJ2-7; 7 bases are shared with TRBD2. The ends lost 0 bases at V and 4 bases at J; junction bases unmatched: 4. This CDR3 is 14 amino acids long. Germline assignment: CDR1 SGDLS and CDR2 YYNGEE. CDR3 nucleotide sequence: TGTGCCAGCAGCGTAGGCGGGAGCGGATACGAGCAGTACTTC. Translating it yields CASSVGGSGYEQYF.

The rearrangement links TRBV19 to TRBJ2-2, with 10 bases that match TRBD1. Germline CDR1 reads LNHDA; CDR2 reads SQIVND (reference sequence). The J segment lost 2 bases and the V segment lost 10 bases, leaving 4 bases of the junction unmatched. The CDR3 sequence is 14 residues long. The CDR3 sequence: CATRDRGNTGELFF. Here the CDR3 DNA reads TGTGCCACCCGGGACAGGGGAAACACCGGGGAGCTGTTTTTT. Based on the CDR3 plus reference TRBV19 and TRBJ2-2, the full variable domain is DGGITQSPKYLFRKEGQNVTLSCEQNLNHDAMYWYRQDPGQGLRLIYYSQIVNDFQKGDIAEGYSVSREKKESFPLTVTSAQKNPTAFYLCATRDRGNTGELFFGEGSRLTVL.

This clone was counted once. The chain recombines TRBV27 with TRBJ2-3; TRBD2 matches at 14 bases. The V segment lost 2 bases and the J segment 6 bases; nucleotides outside the gene matches: 4. This CDR3 spans 16 amino acids. Germline CDR1 reads MNHEY; CDR2 reads SMNVEV (reference sequence). CDR3 sequence reads: CASSLQTSGRADTQYF. CDR3 DNA sequence: TGTGCCAGCAGTTTACAGACTAGCGGGAGGGCCGATACGCAGTATTTT.

This clone appeared a few times. J is TRBJ2-7 and V is TRBV28, with a weak D call TRBD1 (6 bases). This CDR3 is built from 13 residues. The V end was cut by 1 base, the J end by 10 bases, with 14 bases between. Germline V gene lookup returns CDR1 MDHEN and CDR2 SYDVKM. The CDR3 loop reads CASSLSDSPVQYF. The CDR3 DNA sequence: TGTGCCAGCAGTTTATCGGACAGTCCGGTCCAGTACTTC. The entire variable domain, with the rest obtained from reference TRBV28 and TRBJ2-7, is as follows: DVKVTQSSRYLVKRTGEKVFLECVQDMDHENMFWYRQDPGLGLRLIYFSYDVKMKEKGDIPEGYSVSREKKERFSLILESASTNQTSMYLCASSLSDSPVQYFGPGTRLTVT.

This chain joins TRBV7-9 and TRBJ2-5; 8 bases are shared with TRBD1. The junction had 5 bases not matched to a gene; V was cut back by 5 bases and J by 0 bases. The CDR3 spans 15 residues. The V gene's germline CDR1 is SEHNR and CDR2 FQNEAQ (reference sequence). The CDR3 DNA reads TGTGCCAGCAGCCCCAGGGACAGGCACCAAGAGACCCAGTACTTC. Its translation is CASSPRDRHQETQYF.

The chain uses TRBV4-1 and TRBJ2-5; D possibly corresponds to TRBD2 (6 bases). Deletions cut 6 bases from V and 2 bases from J, with 10 bases between. Germline CDR1 reads MGHRA; CDR2 reads YSYEKL. The CDR3 covers 13 residues. The CDR3 region is CASRRGMQETQYF. CDR3 bases: TGCGCCAGCAGACGGGGGATGCAAGAGACCCAGTACTTC.

CDR3: CASSQLNRVTEAFF. In nucleotides, the CDR3 is TGCGCCAGCAGCCAACTAAACAGGGTCACTGAAGCTTTCTTT. This sequence joins TRBV4-3 and TRBJ1-1; a weak D match, TRBD1 (6 bases). Germline V CDR1 and CDR2: LGHNA, YSLEER. The CDR3 is 14 amino acids. The V and J ends lost 2 bases and 4 bases respectively, with 11 bases between them.

V is TRBV5-1 and J is TRBJ2-3, with a tentative D call TRBD2 (7 bases). This CDR3 comprises 13 residues. Trimming left V 6 bases short and J 3 bases short, with 11 bases between. CDR1 is SGHRS, CDR2 YFSETQ, per germline. The CDR3 protein is CASMRGGTDTQYF. For the CDR3, the DNA is TGCGCCAGCATGAGGGGGGGTACAGATACGCAGTATTTT.

V usage is TRBV19 and J usage is TRBJ2-7, with unresolved D. This CDR3 has 13 residues. V dropped 5 bases and J dropped 3 bases, with 11 bases sitting between them. Germline loops: CDR1 LNHDA, CDR2 SQIVND (reference sequence). This CDR3 reads CASSQVLNYEQYF. The DNA for the CDR3 is TGTGCCAGTAGTCAAGTCCTAAACTACGAGCAGTACTTC.

The chain couples TRBV5-5 to TRBJ1-2, with a tentative D call TRBD1 (6 bases). The germline V gene has CDR1 SGHKS and CDR2 YYEKEE (reference sequence). Trimming took 2 bases from V and 4 from J, leaving 21 bases between them. The CDR3 totals 17 residues. The CDR3: CASSFHGGDALPYGYTF. DNA of the CDR3: TGTGCCAGCAGCTTTCATGGGGGCGATGCTCTTCCCTATGGCTACACCTTC.

This clone was counted a single time. The chain uses TRBV4-2 and TRBJ2-1; 7 positions match TRBD1. There are 15 residues in the CDR3. In germline, CDR1 is LGHNA, CDR2 YNFKEQ. The V gene end was trimmed by 3 bases and the J gene end by 6 bases; junction bases not matched to a gene: 8. Here the CDR3 reads CASSHTGTAPNEQFF. The CDR3 DNA is TGTGCCAGCAGCCATACCGGGACAGCCCCCAATGAGCAGTTCTTC.

This clone has a handful of counts. The chain uses TRBV28 and TRBJ1-5; 7 bases align to TRBD1. The CDR3 loop spans 14 amino acids. Germline V gives CDR1 MDHEN, CDR2 SYDVKM. The junction had 8 bases not matched to a gene; V was cut back by 6 bases and J by 6 bases. DNA of the CDR3: TGTGCCAGCAGCAAAGGACAGGTGGGTCAGCCCCAGCATTTT. Translated, it gives CASSKGQVGQPQHF.

The genes are TRBV4-1 and TRBJ1-1; 11 bases map to TRBD1. Germline V gene data show CDR1 as MGHRA and CDR2 as YSYEKL. The CDR3 covers 15 residues. The trim removed 6 bases at V and 5 bases at J, leaving 8 bases unmatched. The DNA of the CDR3 is TGCGCCAGCAGGTCGAACCGGGACAGGGGGACTGAAGCTTTCTTT. It encodes CASRSNRDRGTEAFF.